The 16 T cell receptor beta chains listed next were all sequenced from one sample in a study of blood T cells in healthy people across ages. A J-beta primer mix and a sample-barcoded 5' primer were used in a second PCR of about 7 to 12 cycles. Via MiXCR, TCRdb re-called the 5' RACE reads, giving one row per CDR3 protein. Of hundreds of thousands of distinct CDR3 sequences detected, over 20% appear once; the ten largest clones hold 3.5% to 4%. The sequenced material came from blood. These receptors all come from a man aged 70 or older in good health.

A few counts support this clonotype. V gene TRBV3-1 combines with J gene TRBJ2-3; a weak D match, TRBD2 (6 bases). Germline V gene data show CDR1 as LGHDT and CDR2 as YNNKEL (reference sequence). Trimming stripped 8 bases from V and 6 bases from J, with 18 bases between. This CDR3 is built from 14 residues. The DNA of the CDR3 is TGTGCCAGCGACTCGGGACTGGGGTTGGATACGCAGTATTTT. Translation gives CASDSGLGLDTQYF.

V and J are TRBV6-1 and TRBJ2-6; D may be TRBD1 (5 bases). There are 17 residues in the CDR3. Trimming stripped 2 bases from V and 2 bases from J, with 13 bases between. The germline V gene has CDR1 MNHNS and CDR2 SASEGT. CDR3 sequence: CASSEQGVLPGANVLTF. The CDR3 DNA sequence: TGTGCCAGCAGTGAACAAGGGGTACTCCCTGGGGCCAACGTCCTGACTTTC.

This clonotype was counted only a few times. The V gene is TRBV5-1, the J gene TRBJ2-7; 9 nucleotides agree with TRBD2. V was clipped by 5 bases and J by 0 bases; unmatched bases: 6. Germline CDR1 is SGHRS and CDR2 is YFSETQ. The CDR3 covers 15 residues. The CDR3, as DNA: TGCGCCAGCAGGGGAGCGGGAGGCTCCTCCTACGAGCAGTACTTC. Translation gives CASRGAGGSSYEQYF.

This clonotype showed up many times. This chain links TRBV14 with TRBJ2-1; TRBD2 is a possible D gene (5 bases). This CDR3 has 15 residues. V was clipped by 4 bases and J by 0 bases, with 10 bases between them. Looked up from germline, CDR1 is SGHDN and CDR2 is FVKESK. The DNA for the CDR3 is TGTGCCAGCAGCCGTCTGGGGAGCTCCTACAATGAGCAGTTCTTC. It specifies CASSRLGSSYNEQFF.

This clonotype has a handful of counts. The chain employs TRBV25-1 and TRBJ2-4; D gene ambiguous. Germline V gives CDR1 MGHDK, CDR2 SYGVNS. The CDR3 totals 15 residues. Trimming stripped 3 bases from V and 2 bases from J, with 11 bases between. The CDR3 region has the DNA TGTGCCAGCAGTGACCTGACCGATACCAAAAACATTCAGTACTTC. Translating gives CASSDLTDTKNIQYF. Filled out from reference TRBV25-1 and TRBJ2-4, the complete variable domain reads EADIYQTPRYLVIGTGKKITLECSQTMGHDKMYWYQQDPGMELHLIHYSYGVNSTEKGDLSSESTVSRIRTEHFPLTLESARPSHTSQYLCASSDLTDTKNIQYFGAGTRLSVL.

In this sample, this clonotype turned up a few times. The genes are TRBV15 and TRBJ1-2, with TRBD1 matching 7 bases. The germline V gene has CDR1 LNHNV and CDR2 YYDKDF (reference sequence). The J segment lost 4 bases and the V segment lost 2 bases, leaving 7 bases of the junction unmatched. The CDR3 runs to 15 residues. CDR3 sequence (DNA): TGTGCCACCAGCAGACAAACAGGGGTCGGCTATGGCTACACCTTC. Its translation is CATSRQTGVGYGYTF.

The V call is TRBV5-5, the J call TRBJ2-2; 7 bases line up with TRBD2. CDR1 is SGHKS, CDR2 YYEKEE, per germline (reference sequence). Germline trimming cut 1 base from V and 3 bases from J; bases unmatched to any gene: 6. The CDR3 contains 16 residues. Here the CDR3 reads CASSLWLAEHTGELFF. CDR3 nucleotide sequence: TGTGCCAGCAGCTTGTGGCTAGCGGAACACACCGGGGAGCTGTTTTTT.

There are a few counts of this clonotype. This chain uses TRBV5-1 with TRBJ1-1; D is perhaps TRBD1 (5 bases). Between the trimmed V and J ends, which lost 3 bases and 1 base, there was a span of 10 bases. The germline V gene has CDR1 SGHRS and CDR2 YFSETQ. The CDR3 spans 14 residues. The CDR3 DNA reads TGCGCCAGCAGCTATCGACAGAAGAACACTGAAGCTTTCTTT. It specifies CASSYRQKNTEAFF.

This clonotype was observed at least ten times. The V call is TRBV3-1, the J call TRBJ2-3; either TRBD1 or TRBD2 may supply D (5 bases each). The CDR3 sequence is 13 residues long. Trimming pared 5 bases from V and 6 bases from J, leaving 12 bases between. Germline V gene data show CDR1 as LGHDT and CDR2 as YNNKEL (reference sequence). The CDR3 nucleotides read TGTGCCAGCAGCTTACGGGGCAGTGATACGCAGTATTTT. Its translation is CASSLRGSDTQYF.

This rearrangement joins TRBV7-2 to TRBJ2-5; D is perhaps TRBD1 (6 bases). Germline CDR1 SGHTA, CDR2 FQGNSA. This CDR3 is built from 14 residues. V was cut by 5 bases and J by 13 bases, with 23 bases left in between. The chain's CDR3 is CASSLLLGQSYRYF. CDR3 nucleotides: TGTGCCAGCAGCCTACTACTTGGACAGTCTTATCGGTACTTC.

This clonotype was counted a few times. A much bigger clone sits one base away, suggesting this may be a read error. The chain links TRBV2 to TRBJ2-1; D not resolved. Germline V CDR1 and CDR2: SNHLY, FYNNEI. The length of the CDR3 is 13 residues. The chain's CDR3 is CASRRSSYNERFF. The CDR3 coding sequence is TGTGCCAGCAGGAGGAGCTCCTACAATGAGCGGTTCTTC.

The V call is TRBV28, the J call TRBJ1-5; 7 bases line up with TRBD1. Germline loops: CDR1 MDHEN, CDR2 SYDVKM. The CDR3 has 13 amino acids. The V gene end was trimmed by 6 bases and the J gene end by 6 bases; junction bases not matched to a gene: 5. The DNA for the CDR3 is TGTGCCAGCAGGGAGACAGGGCCTCAGCCCCAGCATTTT. Protein sequence: CASRETGPQPQHF.

The chain employs TRBV4-1 and TRBJ1-5; D is ambiguous. In germline, CDR1 is MGHRA, CDR2 YSYEKL. The CDR3 has 14 residues. V lost 0 bases and J 11 bases, leaving 14 bases between the germline ends. The CDR3 coding sequence is TGCGCCAGCAGCCAAGATCAGGAGGGTAGGTCCCAGCATTTT. Its translation: CASSQDQEGRSQHF.

The J gene is TRBJ1-5, the V gene TRBV19; TRBD1 is a possible D gene (6 bases). CDR1 LNHDA and CDR2 SQIVND come from the germline V gene (reference sequence). This CDR3 region has 16 residues. Deletions cut 3 bases from V and 3 bases from J, with 15 bases between. The CDR3 DNA reads as TGTGCCAGTAGTATGGGCCGGGGGCTAGTCAATCAGCCCCAGCATTTT. It specifies CASSMGRGLVNQPQHF.

The chain uses TRBV20-1 and TRBJ1-3; D possibly corresponds to TRBD1 (5 bases). V lost 1 base and J lost 2, with 15 bases in between. The CDR3 is made up of 16 amino acids. Germline CDR1 and CDR2: DFQATT and SNEGSKA (reference sequence). The CDR3 sequence: CSARGPQGYAGNTIYF. The DNA of the CDR3 is TGCAGTGCTAGAGGCCCGCAGGGTTACGCTGGAAACACCATATATTTT.

The table lists this clonotype with a few counts. The chain recombines TRBV6-6 with TRBJ2-2, with TRBD1 matching 8 bases. The V segment lost 2 bases and the J segment 0 bases; nucleotides outside the gene matches: 2. Germline CDR1 MNHNY, CDR2 SVGAGI (reference sequence). The CDR3 runs to 16 residues. The CDR3 DNA is TGTGCCAGCAGTTACCGACAGGGGCCGAACACCGGGGAGCTGTTTTTT. Translation: CASSYRQGPNTGELFF.